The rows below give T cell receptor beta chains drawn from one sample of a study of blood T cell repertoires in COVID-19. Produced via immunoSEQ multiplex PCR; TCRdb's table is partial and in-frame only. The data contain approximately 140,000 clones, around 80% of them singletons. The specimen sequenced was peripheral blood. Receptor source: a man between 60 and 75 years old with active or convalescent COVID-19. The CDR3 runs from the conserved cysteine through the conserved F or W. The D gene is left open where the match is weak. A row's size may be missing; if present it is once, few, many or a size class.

CDR3aa: CASSFGPSGDTQYF
CDR3nt: TGTGCCAGCAGCTTCGGCCCTTCGGGAGATACGCAGTATTTT
d_gene: -
j_gene: TRBJ2-3
v_gene: TRBV11-2
abundance: -

CDR3aa: CASSQEPRGPYNEQFF
CDR3nt: TGTGCCAGCAGCCAAGAACCGCGCGGGCCCTACAATGAGCAGTTCTTC
d_gene: -
j_gene: TRBJ2-1
v_gene: TRBV4-2
abundance: -

CDR3aa: CASSRDSSYNSPLHF
CDR3nt: TGTGCCAGCTCACGGGACAGCTCCTATAATTCACCCCTCCACTTT
d_gene: TRBD1
j_gene: TRBJ1-6
v_gene: TRBV18
abundance: -

CDR3aa: CASSEVPGDEAFF
CDR3nt: TGTGCCAGCAGTGAAGTCCCGGGAGATGAAGCTTTCTTT
d_gene: -
j_gene: TRBJ1-1
v_gene: TRBV2
abundance: -

CDR3aa: CASSPSTALGQHF
CDR3nt: TGTGCCAGTAGTCCGTCGACAGCCCTGGGGCAGCATTTT
d_gene: -
j_gene: TRBJ1-5
v_gene: TRBV19
abundance: -

CDR3aa: CASGTVPFNEQFF
CDR3nt: TGTGCCTCCGGGACTGTGCCCTTCAATGAGCAGTTCTTC
d_gene: -
j_gene: TRBJ2-1
v_gene: TRBV28
abundance: -

CDR3aa: CASSGDRGGGYTF
CDR3nt: TGTGCCAGCAGCGGGGACAGGGGCGGTGGCTACACCTTC
d_gene: TRBD1
j_gene: TRBJ1-2
v_gene: TRBV7-9
abundance: -

CDR3aa: CSVRDLRGSPDTQYF
CDR3nt: TGCAGCGTGCGGGACCTTAGAGGATCGCCAGATACGCAGTATTTT
d_gene: -
j_gene: TRBJ2-3
v_gene: TRBV29-1
abundance: -

CDR3aa: CASSPPFRTGNEQFF
CDR3nt: TGTGCCAGCAGCCCCCCCTTTCGGACAGGGAATGAGCAGTTCTTC
d_gene: TRBD1
j_gene: TRBJ2-1
v_gene: TRBV7-9
abundance: few

CDR3aa: CACDRPGNTIYF
CDR3nt: TGTGCCTGTGACAGACCTGGAAACACCATATATTTT
d_gene: -
j_gene: TRBJ1-3
v_gene: TRBV30
abundance: -

CDR3aa: CASSRSGRFPWDEQFF
CDR3nt: TGTGCCAGCAGCCGTAGCGGGAGGTTCCCTTGGGATGAGCAGTTCTTC
d_gene: TRBD2
j_gene: TRBJ2-1
v_gene: TRBV11-2
abundance: -

CDR3aa: CANMTGAAFF
CDR3nt: TGTGCCAACATGACAGGGGCAGCTTTCTTT
d_gene: TRBD1
j_gene: TRBJ1-1
v_gene: TRBV10-3
abundance: few

CDR3aa: CAISNWGQGVSGNTIYF
CDR3nt: TGTGCCATCAGTAATTGGGGACAGGGAGTGTCTGGAAACACCATATATTTT
d_gene: TRBD1
j_gene: TRBJ1-3
v_gene: TRBV10-3
abundance: -

CDR3aa: CSVRFARGDQPQHF
CDR3nt: TGCAGCGTTCGTTTTGCCAGGGGGGATCAGCCCCAGCATTTT
d_gene: TRBD1
j_gene: TRBJ1-5
v_gene: TRBV29-1
abundance: -

CDR3aa: CASSATWARPEAFF
CDR3nt: TGTGCCAGCAGCGCCACGTGGGCTCGGCCTGAAGCTTTCTTT
d_gene: -
j_gene: TRBJ1-1
v_gene: TRBV7-8
abundance: -

CDR3aa: CASIGTPYNEQFF
CDR3nt: TGTGCCAGCATAGGGACTCCCTACAATGAGCAGTTCTTC
d_gene: -
j_gene: TRBJ2-1
v_gene: TRBV7-9
abundance: -

CDR3aa: CASRFTQGKTGTDTQYF
CDR3nt: TGTGCCAGCAGATTCACACAAGGGAAGACAGGCACAGATACGCAGTATTTT
d_gene: -
j_gene: TRBJ2-3
v_gene: TRBV27
abundance: -

CDR3aa: CASSRRGGNTEAFF
CDR3nt: TGTGCCAGCAGTCGGCGCGGGGGAAACACTGAAGCTTTCTTT
d_gene: -
j_gene: TRBJ1-1
v_gene: TRBV6-5
abundance: -

CDR3aa: CASSVRGTSSYEQYF
CDR3nt: TGTGCCAGCAGCGTTAGGGGGACGAGCTCCTACGAGCAGTACTTC
d_gene: -
j_gene: TRBJ2-7
v_gene: TRBV9
abundance: -

CDR3aa: CASSQGEWEGRAVF
CDR3nt: TGTGCCAGCAGCCAAGGAGAGTGGGAAGGGAGGGCGGTTTTT
d_gene: -
j_gene: TRBJ1-4
v_gene: TRBV3-1/TRBV3-2
abundance: -

CDR3aa: CATSGTANSPLHF
CDR3nt: TGTGCCACATCGGGGACAGCAAATTCACCCCTCCACTTT
d_gene: TRBD1
j_gene: TRBJ1-6
v_gene: TRBV2
abundance: -

CDR3aa: CASSLRLASTDTQYF
CDR3nt: TGTGCCAGCAGCTTGAGACTAGCATCCACAGATACGCAGTATTTT
d_gene: TRBD2
j_gene: TRBJ2-3
v_gene: TRBV7-2
abundance: -

CDR3aa: CASSPRTGAGNEQFF
CDR3nt: TGTGCCAGCAGCCCCCGGACAGGGGCGGGCAATGAGCAGTTCTTC
d_gene: TRBD1
j_gene: TRBJ2-1
v_gene: TRBV7-2
abundance: -

CDR3aa: CASTIRGLARNNEQFF
CDR3nt: TGTGCCAGCACTATCAGGGGACTAGCGAGAAACAATGAGCAGTTCTTC
d_gene: TRBD2
j_gene: TRBJ2-1
v_gene: TRBV28
abundance: few

CDR3aa: CASSEAVVNTEAFF
CDR3nt: TGTGCCAGCTCGGAGGCTGTGGTGAACACTGAAGCTTTCTTT
d_gene: -
j_gene: TRBJ1-1
v_gene: TRBV18
abundance: -